The rows below give T cell receptor beta chains drawn from one sample of a study of post-analysis software for immune sequencing data. TCRdb reanalysed the PCR reads using MiXCR and keeps one entry per CDR3 protein. The sample lists roughly 800,000 distinct CDR3 sequences, roughly 27% occurring once. Source material: blood. Receptor source: a girl aged 5 to 17 with multiple sclerosis. The CDR3 runs from the conserved cysteine through the conserved F or W. D genes are given only for firm matches. Expanded clones get a size class; other rows say once, few or many, or leave the size out.

TRBV21-1	-	TRBJ1-2	-	CASSKNAAGQQNGYTF	TGTGCCAGCAGCAAAAACGCGGCGGGGCAGCAAAATGGCTACACCTTC
TRBV24-1	few	TRBJ2-1	TRBD2	CATSDLRRTSGSYEQFF	TGTGCCACCAGTGATTTACGGCGGACTAGCGGGAGTTATGAGCAGTTCTTC
TRBV20-1	-	TRBJ2-7	-	CSAKRIGSYEQYF	TGCAGTGCAAAAAGGATCGGGAGCTACGAGCAGTACTTC
TRBV15	-	TRBJ2-1	-	CATSRDVARGLEQFF	TGTGCCACCAGCAGAGATGTCGCACGGGGCCTTGAGCAGTTCTTC
TRBV7-9	many	TRBJ2-5	-	CASSPGLGETQYF	TGTGCCAGCAGCCCGGGTCTGGGGGAGACCCAGTACTTC
TRBV4-3	-	TRBJ2-7	-	CASSQDFRSYEQYF	TGCGCCAGCAGCCAAGATTTCAGATCCTACGAGCAGTACTTC
TRBV4-1	-	TRBJ2-5	-	CASSQEGQETQYF	TGCGCCAGCAGCCAAGAGGGGCAAGAGACCCAGTACTTC
TRBV6-2/TRBV6-3	-	TRBJ2-7	TRBD1	CASSYRETGGDGYEQYF	TGTGCCAGCAGCTACCGAGAAACAGGGGGCGACGGGTACGAGCAGTACTTC
TRBV10-3	few	TRBJ2-7	-	CAISESRLLEQYF	TGTGCCATCAGTGAGTCTCGTCTGCTCGAGCAGTACTTC
TRBV15	-	TRBJ2-7	-	CATSREKVYEQYF	TGTGCCACCAGCAGAGAGAAAGTCTACGAGCAGTACTTC
TRBV20-1	-	TRBJ1-1	-	CSASPLTAEAFF	TGCAGTGCTAGTCCTTTAACGGCTGAAGCTTTCTTT
TRBV20-1	-	TRBJ2-7	TRBD2	CSAIEAGTSGSYEQYF	TGCAGTGCTATCGAGGCGGGGACTAGCGGGAGCTACGAGCAGTACTTC
TRBV6-2/TRBV6-3	-	TRBJ1-1	TRBD1	CASSRDRDVSNTEAFF	TGTGCCAGCAGTCGGGACAGGGATGTAAGCAACACTGAAGCTTTCTTT
TRBV5-1	-	TRBJ2-1	TRBD1	CASSQTGGDNEQFF	TGCGCCAGCAGCCAGACAGGGGGGGACAATGAGCAGTTCTTC
TRBV20-1	few	TRBJ2-7	TRBD2	CSATGTSLYEQYF	TGCAGTGCTACCGGGACTAGTCTCTACGAGCAGTACTTC
TRBV6-1	-	TRBJ2-5	TRBD1	CATSDRRQETQYF	TGTGCCACTTCGGACAGGCGACAAGAGACCCAGTACTTC
TRBV29-1	-	TRBJ2-1	TRBD2	CSVEGIAGGAYNGQFF	TGCAGCGTTGAAGGGATAGCGGGGGGGGCCTACAATGGGCAGTTCTTC
TRBV28	many	TRBJ2-5	-	CASSSKRNRRGETQYF	TGTGCCAGCAGCTCAAAACGGAATCGACGAGGGGAGACCCAGTACTTC
TRBV29-1	few	TRBJ2-1	TRBD1	CSVLRGQGINEQFF	TGCAGCGTTTTACGCGGACAGGGGATCAATGAGCAGTTCTTC
TRBV7-2	-	TRBJ2-7	-	CASSLEGDQAYEQYF	TGTGCCAGCAGCTTAGAGGGGGACCAAGCCTACGAGCAGTACTTC
TRBV9	many	TRBJ2-1	-	CASSDSGVSYNEQFF	TGTGCCAGCAGCGATAGCGGAGTCTCCTACAATGAGCAGTTCTTC
TRBV28	-	TRBJ2-3	TRBD2	CASSLLPPAGTADTQYF	TGTGCCAGCAGTTTACTCCCCCCAGCGGGAACGGCAGATACGCAGTATTTT
TRBV6-5	-	TRBJ2-1	-	CASSYSRRVHEQFF	TGTGCCAGCAGTTACTCGCGTCGAGTCCATGAGCAGTTCTTC
TRBV9	-	TRBJ2-1	TRBD2	CASSVASGRAIDEQFF	TGTGCCAGCAGCGTAGCCAGCGGGAGGGCCATCGATGAGCAGTTCTTC
TRBV7-2	-	TRBJ2-7	TRBD1	CASSRRQGSYEQYF	TGTGCCAGCAGCCGAAGACAGGGTTCCTACGAGCAGTACTTC
TRBV20-1	once	TRBJ1-5	TRBD1	CSARRGDSRQPQHF	TGCAGTGCTAGACGGGGGGACAGTCGTCAGCCCCAGCATTTT
TRBV5-1	-	TRBJ1-1	-	CASRVGGPGNTEAFF	TGCGCCAGCAGGGTGGGTGGACCCGGGAACACTGAAGCTTTCTTT
TRBV20-1	-	TRBJ1-1	TRBD1	CSARRTGRNTEAFF	TGCAGTGCTAGGCGGACAGGGAGGAACACTGAAGCTTTCTTT
TRBV28	few	TRBJ2-3	-	CASSLERSGSSRIDTQYF	TGTGCCAGCAGTTTAGAGAGGTCGGGGTCGTCTCGCATTGATACGCAGTATTTT
TRBV18	few	TRBJ2-1	-	CASSPSTGNNEQFF	TGTGCCAGCTCACCAAGTACTGGGAACAATGAGCAGTTCTTC
TRBV11-2	few	TRBJ2-7	-	CASSLDSAIYEQYF	TGTGCCAGCAGCTTGGACAGTGCGATCTACGAGCAGTACTTC
TRBV4-1	few	TRBJ1-4	-	CASSSTPGSTNEKLFF	TGCGCCAGCAGCTCTACCCCAGGGAGTACTAATGAAAAACTGTTTTTT
TRBV12-3/TRBV12-4	-	TRBJ1-5	-	CASSYDSPNGNQPQHF	TGTGCCAGCAGTTATGACAGCCCCAACGGGAATCAGCCCCAGCATTTT
TRBV29-1	-	TRBJ2-1	-	CSVAVTYNEQFF	TGCAGCGTTGCCGTAACCTACAATGAGCAGTTCTTC
TRBV20-1	few	TRBJ2-1	-	CSAGSGEGQFF	TGCAGTGCTGGATCGGGGGAAGGGCAGTTCTTC
TRBV20-1	-	TRBJ1-5	-	CSASSRSGGNQPQHF	TGCAGTGCTAGTAGTCGGTCAGGGGGCAATCAGCCCCAGCATTTT
TRBV14	few	TRBJ2-5	TRBD2	CASSPYWLAGAETQYF	TGTGCCAGCAGCCCCTATTGGCTAGCGGGAGCGGAGACCCAGTACTTC
TRBV11-2	few	TRBJ2-1	-	CASSLEAQVLYNEQFF	TGTGCCAGCAGCTTAGAAGCCCAGGTCCTATACAATGAGCAGTTCTTC
TRBV20-1	-	TRBJ2-5	-	CSAGRDPGETQYF	TGCAGTGCGGGGCGGGACCCAGGGGAGACCCAGTACTTC
TRBV11-2	-	TRBJ2-1	TRBD2	CASSRVASGRASNEQFF	TGTGCCAGCAGCCGTGTGGCCAGCGGGAGGGCCTCCAATGAGCAGTTCTTC
TRBV20-1	-	TRBJ2-7	-	CSALILEGGYEQYF	TGCAGTGCCCTCATCCTAGAGGGCGGCTACGAGCAGTACTTC
TRBV6-2/TRBV6-3	-	TRBJ2-1	-	CASSLSQGPEQFF	TGTGCCAGCAGTTTATCACAGGGACCAGAGCAGTTCTTC
TRBV11-3	-	TRBJ2-3	-	CASSLNPLDTQYF	TGTGCCAGCAGCTTAAACCCTCTAGATACGCAGTATTTT
TRBV11-2	-	TRBJ2-3	-	CASSLPWGPDTQYF	TGTGCCAGCAGCTTACCCTGGGGACCAGATACGCAGTATTTT
TRBV7-2	many	TRBJ1-2	TRBD1	CASSANPSTGGRYGYTF	TGTGCCAGCAGCGCGAACCCCTCGACAGGGGGTCGCTATGGCTACACCTTC
TRBV20-1	-	TRBJ2-1	TRBD2	CSARVLAARTVEQFF	TGCAGTGCTAGAGTACTAGCGGCCAGAACTGTTGAGCAGTTCTTC
TRBV25-1	few	TRBJ2-5	-	CASRPDRGWGETQYF	TGTGCCAGCAGGCCCGACCGGGGGTGGGGAGAGACCCAGTACTTC
TRBV27	-	TRBJ2-7	-	CASSLIRAVNEQYF	TGTGCCAGCAGTTTAATCAGGGCGGTGAACGAGCAGTACTTC
TRBV29-1	-	TRBJ2-3	TRBD1	CSVEGGTGADTQYF	TGCAGCGTTGAAGGGGGTACAGGGGCAGATACGCAGTATTTT
TRBV3-1	few	TRBJ2-2	-	CASSLMPGSGELFF	TGTGCCAGCAGCCTGATGCCGGGATCCGGGGAGCTGTTTTTT
TRBV20-1	-	TRBJ2-3	-	CSADPSGTTSTDTQYF	TGCAGTGCCGACCCTTCGGGGACCACTAGCACAGATACGCAGTATTTT
TRBV20-1	-	TRBJ1-5	-	CSAPDTKGDQPQHF	TGCAGTGCCCCGGACACTAAGGGGGATCAGCCCCAGCATTTT
TRBV10-1	-	TRBJ1-1	-	CASSSRRGLSAFF	TGCGCCAGCAGCTCTAGAAGGGGACTCTCAGCTTTCTTT
TRBV12-3/TRBV12-4	-	TRBJ2-1	-	CASSPDLGGRFF	TGTGCCAGCAGTCCCGACTTGGGCGGGCGGTTCTTC